The 31 T cell receptor beta chains listed next were all sequenced from one sample in a study of blood T cells in healthy people across ages. A J-beta primer mix and a sample-barcoded 5' primer were used in a second PCR of roughly 7 to 12 cycles. TCRdb re-called the 5' RACE reads through MiXCR, storing one row per CDR3 protein. This table has hundreds of thousands of distinct CDR3 sequences, roughly 56% appearing once. Sequenced sample: blood. The receptors were gathered from a man in his forties in good health.

This sequence joins TRBV7-9 and TRBJ2-7; tentative D call: TRBD1 (6 bases). The CDR3 is made up of 13 amino acids. Germline values: CDR1 SEHNR, CDR2 FQNEAQ (reference sequence). V gave up 10 bases and J gave up 6 bases, with 19 bases separating them. The DNA for the CDR3 is TGTGCCACCCAGCCCGACAGGCGGGTCGAGCAGTACTTC. Its translation: CATQPDRRVEQYF. Complete variable domain (other parts from reference TRBV7-9 and TRBJ2-7): DTGVSQNPRHKITKRGQNVTFRCDPISEHNRLYWYRQTLGQGPEFLTYFQNEAQLEKSRLLSDRFSAERPKGSFSTLEIQRTEQGDSAMYLCATQPDRRVEQYFGPGTRLTVT.

This clonotype was picked up one time. This rearrangement joins TRBV5-1 to TRBJ2-7; TRBD2 agrees at 7 bases. The DNA end favors TRBJ2-4, so the J call may be wrong. CDR1 is SGHRS, CDR2 YFSETQ, per germline. This CDR3 comprises 15 residues. The CDR3, as DNA: TGCGCCAGCAGCTCGGCCGGCGGGGGTATAAACATTCAGTACTTC. Amino acids: CASSSAGGGINIQYF.

J is TRBJ2-7 and V is TRBV12-3 or TRBV12-4; TRBD2 is a possible D gene (5 bases). The germline V and J ends were trimmed by 2 bases and 3 bases, with 14 bases remaining between them. There are 15 residues in the CDR3. CDR3 sequence (DNA): TGTGCCAGCAGTTTAAGCGGCGGCAAAATCTACGAGCAGTACTTC. This translates into CASSLSGGKIYEQYF.

This clonotype was observed a few times. The chain employs TRBV6-2 or TRBV6-3 and TRBJ2-7; D might be TRBD1 (6 bases). Germline CDR1 reads MNHEY; CDR2 reads SVGEGT. The CDR3 runs 13 residues. V lost 0 bases and J 5 bases, leaving 8 bases between the germline ends. This CDR3 is CASSYSGTHEQYF. As DNA, the CDR3 is TGTGCCAGCAGTTACTCTGGGACACACGAGCAGTACTTC.

The chain is built from TRBV27 and TRBJ1-2; 8 bases are shared with TRBD1. This CDR3 is 16 amino acids long. Unmatched junction bases numbered 16, after V lost 7 bases and J lost 6 bases. Germline V gene sequence: CDR1 MNHEY, CDR2 SMNVEV (reference sequence). This chain's CDR3 is CASTLGQGAPIDGYTF. In DNA, the CDR3 is TGTGCCAGCACCTTGGGGCAGGGGGCGCCTATAGATGGCTACACCTTC.

The rearrangement links TRBV12-3 or TRBV12-4 to TRBJ1-6; 7 nucleotides line up with TRBD1. This CDR3 contains 15 residues. V shed 7 bases, J shed 9 bases, and the junction held 12 bases outside the gene matches. This CDR3 reads CASKSSDRMGSPLHF. CDR3 DNA: TGTGCCAGCAAGTCGTCGGACAGGATGGGTTCACCCCTCCACTTT.

Turning to this clonotype: Being one base from a much bigger clone, this may be a read error. The V call is TRBV10-3, the J call TRBJ2-5; 9 bases are shared with TRBD2. V was clipped by 5 bases and J by 1 base; unmatched bases: 11. Germline assignment: CDR1 ENHRY and CDR2 SYGVKD. The CDR3 contains 17 residues. CDR3 region: CAISPSCSGSIQETQYF. The CDR3 DNA reads as TGTGCCATCAGTCCGTCCTGTAGCGGGAGTATCCAAGAGACCCAGTACTTC.

The V and J genes are TRBV20-1 and TRBJ1-5; D not resolved. Germline CDR1 reads DFQATT; CDR2 reads SNEGSKA (reference sequence). V was clipped by 1 base and J by 9 bases, with 13 bases between them. This CDR3 has 13 residues. The CDR3 is CSARASGSWPQHF. The CDR3 region has the DNA TGCAGTGCTAGAGCGTCTGGCTCTTGGCCCCAGCATTTT.

V is TRBV7-9 and J is TRBJ2-5; D might be TRBD1 or TRBD2, each matching 5 bases. Germline V gene sequence: CDR1 SEHNR, CDR2 FQNEAQ (reference sequence). Trimming stripped 5 bases from V and 2 bases from J, with 15 bases between. CDR3 length equals 15 residues. For the CDR3, the DNA is TGTGCCAGCAGCCTGGGACCTCTCTTACAAGAGACCCAGTACTTC. Its protein product is CASSLGPLLQETQYF.

V gene TRBV12-3 or TRBV12-4 combines with J gene TRBJ2-4, with TRBD1 as a possible D gene (6 bases). Trimming took 2 bases from V and 3 from J, leaving 11 bases between them. CDR3 length: 15 residues. CDR3 DNA sequence: TGTGCCAGCAGTTTAACGAAAGGGGGCAAAAACATTCAGTACTTC. This codes for CASSLTKGGKNIQYF.

The chain employs TRBV20-1 and TRBJ2-4, with D possibly matching TRBD1 (6 bases). The last part of the DNA fits TRBJ2-5 better; the J call may be wrong. The germline gives CDR1 DFQATT, CDR2 SNEGSKA (reference sequence). The CDR3 extends over 12 amino acids. CDR3 coding DNA: TGCAGTGGCCGGACAGTACAAGAGACCCAGTACTTC. Translated, it gives CSGRTVQETQYF.

This clonotype was seen just once. CDR3 DNA: TGTGCCAGCAGCCCCGCTTGGGGCACTGAAGCTTTCTTT. Its protein is CASSPAWGTEAFF. The chain is built from TRBV7-2 and TRBJ1-1; D unresolved. The germline V and J ends were trimmed by 5 bases and 4 bases, with 11 bases remaining between them. The germline V gene encodes CDR1 SGHTA and CDR2 FQGNSA. The CDR3 extends over 13 amino acids. Filled out from reference TRBV7-2 and TRBJ1-1, the complete variable domain reads GAGVSQSPSNKVTEKGKDVELRCDPISGHTALYWYRQSLGQGLEFLIYFQGNSAPDKSGLPSDRFSAERTGGSVSTLTIQRTQQEDSAVYLCASSPAWGTEAFFGQGTRLTVV.

This clonotype was picked up many times. This chain joins TRBV4-2 and TRBJ2-7; 13 bases map to TRBD2. CDR3 length: 15 amino acids. With 1 base clipped from V and 5 bases from J, the junction kept 2 bases outside the gene matches. Germline loops: CDR1 LGHNA, CDR2 YNFKEQ. CDR3 bases: TGTGCCAGCAGCCAAGGGACTAGCGGGAGTGACGAGCAGTACTTC. Translated, it gives CASSQGTSGSDEQYF.

The chain joins TRBV2 to TRBJ1-4; D uncertain. The CDR3 totals 11 residues. The germline gives CDR1 SNHLY, CDR2 FYNNEI. V was shortened by 8 bases and J by 7 bases, with 8 bases between the two germline ends. This chain's CDR3 is CASGNSEKLFF. DNA for the CDR3: TGTGCCAGCGGCAATAGTGAAAAACTGTTTTTT.

Written as DNA, the CDR3 is TGCGCCAGCAGCCTCCCCGGGGGGGAAAATGAGCAGTTCTTC. Its translation: CASSLPGGENEQFF. This chain uses TRBV4-1 with TRBJ2-1, with 8 bases matching TRBD2. The CDR3 is made up of 14 amino acids. Looked up from germline, CDR1 is MGHRA and CDR2 is YSYEKL. V gave up 4 bases and J gave up 7 bases; unmatched junction bases: 6.

The chain combines TRBV29-1 with TRBJ2-3; weak D call: TRBD1 (6 bases). The CDR3 totals 13 residues. Germline CDR1 is SQVTM and CDR2 is ANQGSEA. Trimming removed 7 bases at V and 3 bases at J, with 14 bases between. The CDR3 loop is CSAAQGETDTQYF. In nucleotides, the CDR3 is TGCAGCGCCGCACAGGGTGAGACAGATACGCAGTATTTT.

For the CDR3, the DNA is TGTGCCAGCTCACCAGGGGCAGAAACTAACTATGGCTACACCTTC. Its translation: CASSPGAETNYGYTF. The chain links TRBV18 to TRBJ1-2; tentatively, D is TRBD1 (5 bases). There are 15 residues in the CDR3. Germline CDR1 reads KGHSH; CDR2 reads LQKENI. The V end lost 2 bases, the J end lost 0 bases, and 10 bases lay between the germline ends.

In its sample, this clonotype was seen once. This chain joins TRBV12-5 and TRBJ2-5, with a tentative D call TRBD1 (5 bases). Matching the DNA end better, TRBJ2-7 makes the J call doubtful. The CDR3 sequence is 11 residues long. Germline assignment: CDR1 LGHNT and CDR2 FRNRAP. This CDR3 reads CASGQGTEQYF. CDR3 DNA sequence: TGTGCTAGTGGGCAGGGCACCGAGCAGTACTTC.

The chain combines TRBV5-4 with TRBJ2-4, with D maybe TRBD2 (6 bases). Trimming shortened V by 7 bases and J by 13 bases, and 21 bases separated the two germline ends. The CDR3 spans 13 residues. Germline V gives CDR1 SGHNT, CDR2 YYREEE (reference sequence). The CDR3 protein is CASGGTPRGEQYF. In DNA form, the CDR3 reads TGTGCCAGCGGCGGGACTCCTCGCGGGGAGCAGTACTTC.

This chain links TRBV2 with TRBJ2-7; D gene unclear. Germline CDR1 reads SNHLY; CDR2 reads FYNNEI. With 4 bases removed from V and 3 bases from J, the gap between germline ends came to 13 bases. The CDR3 has 14 residues. CDR3 in DNA: TGTGCCAGCAGTGTTCATCCAAGTTACTACGAGCAGTACTTC. Translated: CASSVHPSYYEQYF.

The J gene is TRBJ2-7, the V gene TRBV5-4; 9 nucleotides match TRBD1. Germline CDR1 reads SGHNT; CDR2 reads YYREEE (reference sequence). The trim removed 2 bases at V and 6 bases at J, leaving 9 bases unmatched. The CDR3 is 15 residues long. CDR3 DNA: TGTGCCAGCAGCTTCCCCGGGACAGGGATCTGCGAGCAGTACTTC. It translates to CASSFPGTGICEQYF. Based on the CDR3 plus reference TRBV5-4 and TRBJ2-7, the full variable domain is ETGVTQSPTHLIKTRGQQVTLRCSSQSGHNTVSWYQQALGQGPQFIFQYYREEENGRGNFPPRFSGLQFPNYSSELNVNALELDDSALYLCASSFPGTGICEQYFGPGTRLTVT.

This rearrangement joins TRBV4-1 to TRBJ2-7; 9 positions agree with TRBD2. In germline, CDR1 is MGHRA, CDR2 YSYEKL. V was clipped by 8 bases and J by 3 bases; unmatched bases: 14. The CDR3 runs 16 residues. The CDR3: CASGSSGTSAFYEQYF. As DNA, the CDR3 is TGCGCCAGCGGCTCTAGCGGGACTTCTGCTTTCTACGAGCAGTACTTC.

As DNA, the CDR3 is TGTGCCAGCAGCTTTGGGACAGGGATGGCCTACGAGCAGTACTTC. It encodes CASSFGTGMAYEQYF. The chain combines TRBV7-2 with TRBJ2-7; 9 nucleotides agree with TRBD1. CDR1 SGHTA and CDR2 FQGNSA come from the germline V gene. This CDR3 is built from 15 residues. With 3 bases clipped from V and 2 bases from J, the junction kept 5 bases outside the gene matches.

This clonotype was counted at least ten times. V and J are TRBV7-7 and TRBJ2-5; no clear D. From germline, CDR1 is SSHAT and CDR2 FNYEAQ (reference sequence). The length of the CDR3 is 13 residues. V was cut by 2 bases and J by 5 bases, with 9 bases left in between. The CDR3 bases are TGTGCCAGCAGCTTAAGGGTCGGGGAGACCCAGTACTTC. Translated: CASSLRVGETQYF.

The chain is built from TRBV29-1 and TRBJ2-1, with a tentative D call TRBD2 (6 bases). This CDR3 spans 15 amino acids. Trimming pared 1 base from V and 4 bases from J, leaving 14 bases between. Germline CDR1 reads SQVTM; CDR2 reads ANQGSEA. The CDR3 nucleotides are TGCAGCGTTGAAGGGGCGGGACCTGGGTACAATGAGCAGTTCTTC. It is translated as CSVEGAGPGYNEQFF.

A word on this clonotype: At one end, the junction sequence differs from germline, possibly due to a read error. The chain couples TRBV7-9 to TRBJ2-4, with D tentatively TRBD2 (5 bases). The length of the CDR3 is 16 residues. The germline gives CDR1 SEHNR, CDR2 FQNEAQ (reference sequence). The CDR3 region is CASSFSPRDSKNIRYF. CDR3 DNA: TGTGCCAGCAGCTTTTCCCCGAGGGATTCCAAAAACATTCGGTACTTC.

The J gene is TRBJ2-7, the V gene TRBV10-3, with 7 nucleotides matching TRBD1. The CDR3 covers 14 residues. Germline CDR1 and CDR2: ENHRY and SYGVKD. Trimming cost V 7 bases and J 1 base; bases outside gene matches: 7. The CDR3 protein is CAITNGTASYEQYF. The CDR3, as DNA: TGTGCCATCACCAACGGGACAGCGTCCTACGAGCAGTACTTC.

The genes are TRBV12-3 or TRBV12-4 and TRBJ2-3; D is ambiguous. The CDR3 is made up of 14 amino acids. V dropped 5 bases and J dropped 5 bases, with 14 bases sitting between them. The DNA for the CDR3 is TGTGCCAGCAGTCCGACACGACTTATAGATACGCAGTATTTT. Protein product: CASSPTRLIDTQYF.

The genes are TRBV24-1 and TRBJ2-6, with 7 bases lining up with TRBD2. The CDR3 is 17 residues long. Germline-derived CDR1 and CDR2 are KGHDR and SFDVKD. The trim removed 1 base at V and 2 bases at J, leaving 4 bases unmatched. The CDR3 here is CATSDFGSGAGANVLTF. CDR3 coding DNA: TGTGCCACCAGTGATTTTGGAAGCGGGGCTGGGGCCAACGTCCTGACTTTC.

The chain has TRBV7-6 and TRBJ1-6, with D maybe TRBD1 (5 bases). The CDR3 is 15 residues long. Deletions cut 1 base from V and 5 bases from J, with 9 bases between. Germline CDR1 reads SGHVS; CDR2 reads FNYEAQ. The CDR3 DNA sequence: TGTGCCAGCAGCTTAGTCCCGGACAATAATTCACCCCTCCACTTT. Amino acids: CASSLVPDNNSPLHF. Supplemented by reference TRBV7-6 and TRBJ1-6, the full variable domain reads GAGVSQSPRYKVTKRGQDVALRCDPISGHVSLYWYRQALGQGPEFLTYFNYEAQQDKSGLPNDRFSAERPEGSISTLTIQRTEQRDSAMYRCASSLVPDNNSPLHFGNGTRLTVT.

The chain is built from TRBV6-5 and TRBJ2-3; 7 bases are shared with TRBD2. Germline CDR1 and CDR2: MNHEY and SVGAGI. CDR3 size: 17 residues. V lost 0 bases and J lost 2; bases outside the gene matches: 8. In DNA form, the CDR3 reads TGTGCCAGCAGTTACTCGTGGACTAGGTCTCTCACAGATACGCAGTATTTT. Translating it yields CASSYSWTRSLTDTQYF.